Below, 10 T cell receptor beta chains from the same sample are listed, as sequenced in a study of cytomegalovirus exposure and HLA in healthy donors. PCR primers comprised 60 Vbeta and 13 Jbeta primers. Profiling relied on immunoSEQ multiplex PCR, and the TCRdb table lists in-frame clones only, not all of them. The table shows roughly 140,000 clones, with around 82% occurring only once. The specimen sequenced was PBMCs. The receptors derive from a man aged 35-49 years in good health and CMV-seropositive.

V gene TRBV7-9 combines with J gene TRBJ1-2, with D perhaps TRBD1 (6 bases). Trimming removed 1 base from V and 8 bases from J, with 11 bases in between. The CDR3 loop spans 13 amino acids. CDR1 is SEHNR and CDR2 is FQNEAQ in the germline V gene (reference sequence). The CDR3 DNA sequence: TGTGCCAGCAGCTTAGGACAGCAGGGGGGCTACACCTTC. Residues: CASSLGQQGGYTF.

The V call is TRBV4-1, the J call TRBJ1-4, with 9 bases aligning to TRBD1. The CDR3 is made up of 17 amino acids. The V and J ends lost 4 bases and 7 bases, in that order; junction bases with no gene match: 13. Germline CDR1 and CDR2: MGHRA and YSYEKL. CDR3 residues: CASSPMGPQGAGEKLFF. The CDR3 nucleotides are TGCGCCAGCAGCCCCATGGGCCCACAGGGGGCGGGTGAAAAACTGTTTTTT.

The chain has TRBV9 and TRBJ2-4, with a possible D match to TRBD1 (5 bases). Germline CDR1 SGDLS, CDR2 YYNGEE. CDR3 length: 11 amino acids. Trimming pared 5 bases from V and 9 bases from J, leaving 9 bases between. This chain's CDR3 is CASRTGSIQYF. DNA of the CDR3: TGTGCCAGCAGAACAGGTAGCATTCAGTACTTC.

CDR3 sequence: CASSQEPAAGGLYEQYF. CDR3 nucleotides: TGTGCCAGCAGCCAAGAGCCGGCGGCGGGGGGACTATACGAGCAGTACTTC. The chain carries TRBV14 and TRBJ2-7; 8 nucleotides align to TRBD2. Germline V gene lookup returns CDR1 SGHDN and CDR2 FVKESK. CDR3 length equals 17 residues. Trimming at V came to 0 bases and at J to 4 bases, leaving 11 bases not matched to a gene.

The chain is built from TRBV5-1 and TRBJ2-5; the D gene is possibly TRBD2 (5 bases). Trimming shortened V by 2 bases and J by 1 base, and 6 bases separated the two germline ends. Germline assignment: CDR1 SGHRS and CDR2 YFSETQ. The CDR3 is 13 residues long. The CDR3 DNA follows: TGCGCCAGCAGCTTCGGGATCCAAGAGACCCAGTACTTC. This translates into CASSFGIQETQYF.

The rearrangement joins TRBV4-1 to TRBJ1-2; D is possibly TRBD1 (6 bases). The V and J ends lost 3 bases and 2 bases respectively, with 13 bases between them. The CDR3 is made up of 15 amino acids. Germline V gene sequence: CDR1 MGHRA, CDR2 YSYEKL. CDR3 in amino acids: CASSQTTGTNYGYTF. Here the CDR3 DNA reads TGCGCCAGCAGCCAGACGACAGGCACAAACTATGGCTACACCTTC.

This clone was recorded a few times. The chain joins TRBV7-8 to TRBJ1-5, with a possible D match to TRBD1 (5 bases). The CDR3 contains 16 residues. Germline V gene sequence: CDR1 SGHVS, CDR2 FQNEAQ. V was clipped by 5 bases and J by 0 bases, with 14 bases between them. The CDR3 here is CASSPRDSRSNQPQHF. Written as DNA, the CDR3 is TGTGCCAGCAGCCCCAGAGACAGCCGTAGCAATCAGCCCCAGCATTTT.

Only a few counts were recorded for this clone. The chain links TRBV9 to TRBJ2-1; 14 bases align to TRBD2. J gave up 15 bases and V 0 bases, and 8 bases lay outside the gene matches. This CDR3 is built from 15 residues. CDR1 is SGDLS, CDR2 YYNGEE, per germline. The CDR3 spells CASSVATGLAGEVFF. CDR3 nucleotide sequence: TGTGCCAGCAGCGTAGCTACGGGACTAGCGGGAGAGGTGTTCTTC.

This rearrangement joins TRBV27 to TRBJ1-2; 7 nucleotides match TRBD1. The CDR3 runs 15 residues. V gave up 5 bases and J gave up 2 bases; unmatched junction bases: 8. Germline V lookup: CDR1 MNHEY, CDR2 SMNVEV (reference sequence). CDR3 sequence: CASSTIDRANYGYTF. The CDR3 DNA sequence: TGTGCCAGCAGTACGATTGACAGGGCCAACTATGGCTACACCTTC.

V and J are TRBV18 and TRBJ1-1; D gene uncertain. This CDR3 spans 13 amino acids. V was pared by 4 bases and J by 1 base, with 7 bases between. Germline CDR1 KGHSH, CDR2 LQKENI. In nucleotides, the CDR3 is TGTGCCAGCTCACGCCGAGAGAACACTGAAGCTTTCTTT. It codes for CASSRRENTEAFF.